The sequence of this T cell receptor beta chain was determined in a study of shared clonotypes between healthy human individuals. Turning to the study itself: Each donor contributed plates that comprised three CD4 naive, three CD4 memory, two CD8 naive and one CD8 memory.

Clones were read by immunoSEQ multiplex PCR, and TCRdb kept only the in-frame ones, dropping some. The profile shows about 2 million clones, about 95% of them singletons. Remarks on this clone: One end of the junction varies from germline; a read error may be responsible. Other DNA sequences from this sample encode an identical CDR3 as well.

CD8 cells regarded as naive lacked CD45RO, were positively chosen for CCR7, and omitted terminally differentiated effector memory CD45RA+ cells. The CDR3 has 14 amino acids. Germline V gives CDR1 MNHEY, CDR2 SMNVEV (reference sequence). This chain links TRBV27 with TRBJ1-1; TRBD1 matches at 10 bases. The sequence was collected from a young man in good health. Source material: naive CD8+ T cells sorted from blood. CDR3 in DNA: TGCGCCAGCACCCGGACAGGGGGGGCAACTGAAGCTTTCTTT. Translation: CASTRTGGATEAFF.